These T cell receptor beta chains were read from a single sample in a study of blood T cell repertoires in COVID-19. TCRdb's table, derived via immunoSEQ multiplex PCR, lists solely in-frame clones and lacks some. Of over 100,000 clones listed, 83% are singletons. Sequenced sample: peripheral blood. All receptors derive from a woman aged 55-70 years with acute or convalescent COVID-19. CDR3s include the opening cysteine and the closing phenylalanine or tryptophan. The D gene is left open where the match is weak. The size of a clone is reported for some rows only, either as once, few or many, or as a class for expanded clones.

V,size,J,D,length,CDR3,DNA
TRBV5-1,-,TRBJ1-4,-,13,CASSSGTFEKLFF,TGCGCCAGCAGCTCCGGGACATTTGAAAAACTGTTTTTT
TRBV4-1,-,TRBJ1-4,-,16,CASSRKPGPYNEKLFF,TGCGCCAGCAGCCGAAAGCCAGGGCCCTATAATGAAAAACTGTTTTTT
TRBV5-4,few,TRBJ2-5,TRBD2,14,CASGAGGSQETQYF,TGTGCCAGCGGCGCGGGAGGATCCCAAGAGACCCAGTACTTC
TRBV12-3/TRBV12-4,once,TRBJ2-5,-,13,CASSLVGGGTQYF,TGTGCCAGCAGTTTAGTGGGTGGCGGGACCCAGTACTTC
TRBV4-3,-,TRBJ2-3,TRBD2,16,CASSQGWAGAADTQYF,TGCGCCAGCAGCCAAGGGTGGGCGGGAGCGGCAGATACGCAGTATTTT
TRBV28,-,TRBJ1-4,TRBD1,16,CASSSTGTGGLRKLFF,TGTGCCAGCAGTTCTACCGGGACAGGGGGCCTGCGGAAACTGTTTTTT
TRBV5-1,-,TRBJ2-1,-,17,CASSLPFAKTGLNEQFF,TGCGCCAGCAGCCTACCGTTTGCAAAGACAGGACTGAATGAGCAGTTCTTC
TRBV7-2,-,TRBJ2-1,TRBD1,19,CASSPGQGALPISYNEQFF,TGTGCCAGCAGCCCTGGACAGGGGGCCTTACCCATCTCCTACAATGAGCAGTTCTTC
TRBV24-1,-,TRBJ2-3,TRBD2,13,CATSDLGPGLKYF,TGTGCCACCAGTGATTTGGGTCCGGGACTAAAGTATTTT
TRBV25-1,-,TRBJ1-5,TRBD1,15,CASSGGGASNQPQHF,TGTGCCAGCAGTGGAGGGGGCGCGAGCAATCAGCCCCAGCATTTT
TRBV27,-,TRBJ2-1,-,13,CASRGGADNEQFF,TGTGCCAGCAGGGGCGGGGCTGACAATGAGCAGTTCTTC
TRBV7-8,-,TRBJ1-1,-,13,CASSLGAGTEAFF,TGTGCCAGCAGCTTAGGGGCGGGCACTGAAGCTTTCTTT
TRBV7-6,-,TRBJ2-1,-,13,CASSPRDINEQFF,TGTGCCAGCAGCCCCCGGGACATCAATGAGCAGTTCTTC
TRBV28,-,TRBJ2-7,TRBD1,15,CASSPHSGGAYEQYF,TGTGCCAGCAGCCCACACTCAGGGGGAGCCTACGAGCAGTACTTC
TRBV7-9,-,TRBJ1-1,-,13,CASSLRVGPEAFF,TGTGCCAGCAGCTTGAGGGTGGGCCCTGAAGCTTTCTTT
TRBV6-5,-,TRBJ1-2,TRBD1,13,CASSTGQGYGYTF,TGTGCCAGCAGTACCGGACAGGGGTATGGCTACACCTTC
TRBV19,-,TRBJ2-2,TRBD2,14,CASRGGALTGELFF,TGTGCCAGCCGCGGGGGGGCCTTAACCGGGGAGCTGTTTTTT
TRBV27,-,TRBJ2-5,TRBD2,16,CASSLSGLAGRETQYF,TGTGCCAGCAGTTTATCGGGACTAGCGGGGAGGGAGACCCAGTACTTC
TRBV3-1/TRBV3-2,-,TRBJ2-5,TRBD1,15,CASSLRGEGGGTQYF,TGTGCCAGCAGCCTCAGAGGCGAAGGGGGCGGGACCCAGTACTTC
TRBV3-1/TRBV3-2,-,TRBJ1-2,-,12,CASSPGAYGYTF,TGTGCCAGCAGTCCAGGGGCCTATGGCTACACCTTC
TRBV27,-,TRBJ2-3,TRBD2,17,CASSLLPGLAGTDTQYF,TGTGCCAGCAGTTTGTTACCGGGACTAGCGGGGACAGATACGCAGTATTTT
TRBV6-2/TRBV6-3,-,TRBJ2-1,-,13,CASSHPPVNEQFF,TGTGCCAGCAGCCACCCCCCGGTAAATGAGCAGTTCTTC
TRBV19,-,TRBJ1-2,TRBD1,15,CASSTLGSGGRGYTF,TGTGCCAGTAGTACCCTGGGCTCAGGGGGCCGAGGCTACACCTTC
TRBV9,-,TRBJ2-2,TRBD1,23,CASSVRLSGLDGTGGGYTGELFF,TGTGCCAGCAGCGTACGACTCAGTGGCCTGGACGGGACAGGGGGCGGGTACACCGGGGAGCTGTTTTTT
TRBV5-1,-,TRBJ2-2,-,17,CASSKWTDNRGTGELFF,TGCGCCAGCAGTAAGTGGACAGATAATAGGGGCACCGGGGAGCTGTTTTTT
TRBV6-1,-,TRBJ2-3,TRBD1,17,CASSEAVRGSARDTQYF,TGTGCCAGCAGTGAAGCGGTCAGGGGGAGCGCACGAGATACGCAGTATTTT
TRBV7-9,-,TRBJ1-5,-,14,CASSRVGAGQPQHF,TGTGCCAGCAGCCGGGTGGGGGCAGGTCAGCCCCAGCATTTT
TRBV7-9,few,TRBJ1-6,TRBD1,14,CASSTTGGISPLHF,TGTGCCAGCAGCACCACAGGGGGTATCTCACCCCTCCACTTT
TRBV27,-,TRBJ2-2,TRBD2,17,CASSLGLAGGPGGELFF,TGTGCCAGCAGTTTAGGACTAGCGGGGGGGCCAGGCGGGGAGCTGTTTTTT
TRBV7-8,-,TRBJ1-1,-,15,CASSLRLQMNTEAFF,TGTGCCAGCAGCTTAAGGCTACAGATGAACACTGAAGCTTTCTTT
TRBV2,-,TRBJ2-1,TRBD2,17,CASTRDRPGLAGNEQFF,TGTGCCAGCACCCGGGACAGGCCGGGACTAGCGGGGAATGAGCAGTTCTTC
TRBV27,-,TRBJ1-6,TRBD1,15,CASSIRQGGGSPLHF,TGTGCCAGCAGCATTCGACAGGGCGGGGGGTCACCCCTCCACTTT
TRBV25-1,-,TRBJ2-6,-,14,CASQAVNGANVLTF,TGTGCCTCACAAGCGGTGAACGGGGCCAACGTCCTGACTTTC
TRBV28,-,TRBJ2-7,-,11,CASKTAYEQYF,TGTGCCAGCAAAACTGCCTACGAGCAGTACTTC
TRBV7-2,once,TRBJ1-5,-,14,CASSLVPSGQPQHF,TGTGCCAGCAGCTTAGTTCCCTCAGGTCAGCCCCAGCATTTT
TRBV3-1/TRBV3-2,-,TRBJ2-5,-,15,CASSKTSPVQETQYF,TGTGCCAGCAGCAAAACTAGCCCGGTCCAAGAGACCCAGTACTTC
TRBV20-1,-,TRBJ2-3,-,13,CSASQPRADTQYF,TGCAGTGCTAGTCAGCCGCGGGCAGATACGCAGTATTTT
TRBV7-3,-,TRBJ1-1,-,14,CASSLIPGNTEAFF,TGTGCCAGCAGCTTAATCCCGGGGAACACTGAAGCTTTCTTT
TRBV9,-,TRBJ2-5,TRBD2,15,CASSAEGTNQETQYF,TGTGCCAGCAGCGCAGAGGGGACTAACCAAGAGACCCAGTACTTC
TRBV5-1,once,TRBJ2-2,TRBD1,16,CASSLQGQGDPGELFF,TGCGCCAGCAGCTTGCAAGGACAGGGGGATCCCGGGGAGCTGTTTTTT
TRBV5-1,-,TRBJ1-1,-,14,CASSLASLNTEAFF,TGCGCCAGCAGCTTGGCCTCCTTGAACACTGAAGCTTTCTTT
TRBV7-2,-,TRBJ1-6,TRBD1,14,CASSLGQGGSPLHF,TGTGCCAGCAGCTTGGGACAGGGTGGTTCACCCCTCCACTTT
TRBV19,once,TRBJ2-1,-,11,CASSLLYEQFF,TGTGCCAGTAGTCTCCTCTATGAGCAGTTCTTC
TRBV7-2,-,TRBJ1-5,-,13,CASSFYSNQPQHF,TGTGCCAGCAGCTTTTATAGCAATCAGCCCCAGCATTTT
TRBV18,-,TRBJ1-1,-,13,CASSLAAGVEAFF,TGTGCCAGCTCACTCGCCGCGGGGGTTGAAGCTTTCTTT
TRBV28,-,TRBJ1-6,-,15,CASTRRGEARSPLHF,TGTGCCAGCACCAGGCGCGGGGAGGCTCGATCACCCCTCCACTTT
TRBV9,-,TRBJ2-1,TRBD2,16,CASSVGREGIYNEQFF,TGTGCCAGCAGCGTAGGGCGGGAGGGCATCTACAATGAGCAGTTCTTC
TRBV28,-,TRBJ1-2,-,15,CASSPGGPSNYGYTF,TGTGCCAGCAGTCCGGGGGGGCCATCTAACTATGGCTACACCTTC
TRBV25-1,-,TRBJ2-5,TRBD1,15,CASSDPDRGGETQYF,TGTGCCAGCAGTGACCCGGACAGGGGAGGAGAGACCCAGTACTTC
TRBV19,-,TRBJ1-4,-,13,CASKTGGSEKLFF,TGTGCCAGTAAAACGGGGGGAAGTGAAAAACTGTTTTTT
TRBV30,-,TRBJ1-4,-,13,CAWSGQFNEKLFF,TGTGCCTGGAGTGGGCAGTTTAATGAAAAACTGTTTTTT
TRBV7-8,-,TRBJ2-7,-,14,CASSLAREYDEQYF,TGTGCCAGCAGCTTAGCGAGGGAGTACGACGAGCAGTACTTC